This T cell receptor beta chain derives from a study of CD4 T cell repertoires in COVID-19. The protocol was immunoSEQ multiplex PCR, while the TCRdb copy is restricted to in-frame clones and leaves out a portion. Among about 75,000 clones listed, 83% were seen once. Donors had recovered from mild-to-severe COVID-19. This clone was seen just once. This CDR3 contains 13 residues. Trimming removed 3 bases from V and 4 bases from J, with 7 bases in between. The chain is built from TRBV12-3 or TRBV12-4 and TRBJ1-5; D unresolved. The TCR was taken from a human donor who had COVID-19. The sequencing used CD4+ T cells from peripheral blood, collected after recovery from COVID-19. CDR3 bases: TGTGCCAGCAGTTTTGGTCCAAATCAGCCCCAGCATTTT. As protein: CASSFGPNQPQHF.